This T cell receptor (beta chain) was identified during a study of shared clonotypes between healthy human individuals. At the level of the study: Each donor's CD4 naive and CD4 memory cells filled three plates apiece, CD8 naive two, and CD8 memory one.

Germline loops: CDR1 MNHEY, CDR2 SMNVEV (reference sequence). V was cut by 1 base and J by 6 bases, with 19 bases left in between. The CDR3 covers 16 residues. For every subset, genomic DNA was evenly distributed across several immunoSEQ plates. Replicate PCRs from sorted subsets contained approximately 220 ng DNA, which is approximately 30,000 T cell genomes. Produced via immunoSEQ multiplex PCR; TCRdb's table is partial and in-frame only. Counted here are a few million clones, just under 95% occurring once; the ten biggest clones make up 1.5% to 2%. Selected positively for CCR7 and CD45RO-negative, naive CD8 cells excluded terminally differentiated effector memory CD45RA+ cells.

The sequence was obtained from a man younger than 30 in good health. Some clones in this sample may be carry-over from other donors' samples. The sample taken for sequencing was naive CD8+ T cells from PBMCs. The rearrangement links TRBV27 to TRBJ2-7, with D perhaps given as TRBD1 or TRBD2 (5 bases each). CDR3 nucleotides: TGTGCCAGCAGTTTATTCCTCCGCCGACCTGGGGGCGAGCAGTACTTC. This encodes CASSLFLRRPGGEQYF.